The present entry profiles one T cell receptor beta chain with its context. The CDR3 totals 17 residues. From germline, CDR1 is MRHNA and CDR2 SNTAGT. The ends lost 7 bases at V and 0 bases at J; junction bases unmatched: 12. Original processing methods: How many nucleated cells were present was estimated from reference gene primer amplification. Data came from immunoSEQ multiplex PCR; TCRdb stores just in-frame clones and leaves some out. V and J calls and clone size are copied from that table; D and trimming were computed from the DNA. In the table there are around 180,000 clones, roughly 81% of which are singletons. The source of the sample is a study of blood T cell repertoires in COVID-19. About the study: Sources were T cells, B-cell-depleted T cells, or PBMCs; the material itself was cDNA or gDNA.

Sequencing used peripheral blood. The gene calls are TRBV6-4 and TRBJ2-4, with 7 bases lining up with TRBD1. The origin of this receptor is a woman aged 80 or older with COVID-19, enrolled during active disease. Written as DNA, the CDR3 is TGTGCCAGCATTGAGACAGGGTGGGAACTAGCCAAAAACATTCAGTACTTC. Translation gives CASIETGWELAKNIQYF.